This T cell receptor (beta chain) is from a study of blood T cell repertoires in COVID-19. On the study more broadly: Some COVID-19 samples were acute and others convalescent; all came from the United States, Italy and Spain. PBMCs, B-cell-depleted T cells, or T cells were the source of the cDNA or gDNA that made up the material.

This CDR3 spans 17 amino acids. CDR1 MNHNS and CDR2 SASEGT come from the germline V gene. V was pared by 0 bases and J by 7 bases, with 18 bases between. As originally analysed: The authors estimated nucleated cell counts from reference gene primer amplification. Repertoires were generated with immunoSEQ multiplex PCR, while TCRdb's copy carries only in-frame clones and drops some. V and J calls and clone size come straight from that table; D and trimming were deduced from the DNA. Of some 140,000 clones in the sample, roughly 83% are singletons; the top ten hold roughly 29%. This chain uses TRBV6-1 with TRBJ2-2; TRBD2 is a possible D gene (5 bases). The TCR sequence derives from a woman aged 60 to 75 with acute or convalescent COVID-19. The source material was peripheral blood. The CDR3 DNA follows: TGTGCCAGCAGTGAAGCGTTCACTCCTAGCCGGGGCGGGGAGCTGTTTTTT. Its protein is CASSEAFTPSRGGELFF.